These 23 T cell receptor beta chains were all obtained from the same sample, sequenced in a study of CD8+ T cells in alopecia areata. Sequencing templates came from extracted RNA that was reverse transcribed into cDNA. The method was immunoSEQ multiplex PCR; TCRdb's version includes in-frame clones alone and lacks a portion of them. The profile covers about 300,000 clones, none occurring a single time. Cutaneous lymph nodes were pooled and cells sorted by CD4, CD8alpha, NKG2D, NKG2ACE and more. The specimen was CD4+ T cells sorted from a lymph node. The receptors shown here come from a C3H/HeJ mouse with alopecia areata. The strain's MHC haplotype is H2-k.

As for this clone: Mouse gene names apply. The sequenced fragment ends 3 residues before the CDR3 boundary, so the rest is inferred from the germline J gene. This rearrangement joins TRBV13-3 to TRBJ1-6; D uncertain. TRBJ1-6 is treated as an ORF (open reading frame) with a function not yet certain. This CDR3 comprises 12 residues. Germline V gene sequence: CDR1 NNHDY, CDR2 SYVADS. V lost 3 bases, J lost 7 bases, and 5 bases lay in between. The DNA read from the CDR3 is TGTGCCAGCAGTGCAGAAAATTCGCCC. This gives the protein CASSAENSP. The full CDR3 protein is CASSAENSPLYF.

In this sample, this clone turned up a few times. The gene names here belong to mouse. Coverage ceases 4 residues before the CDR3 finishes, and the germline J gene fills in the end. This chain joins TRBV14 and TRBJ2-5; D uncertain. V lost 2 bases, J lost 2 bases, and 9 bases lay in between. Germline CDR1 and CDR2: SGHDT and FRDEAV. The CDR3 runs 14 residues. CDR3 sequence reads: CASSFGSLQDTQYF. The DNA read from the CDR3 is TGTGCCAGCAGTTTTGGGTCACTCCAAGAC.

Note on this clone: Here the gene names and germline are mouse. The read terminates 4 residues before the CDR3 end, so the remaining end is supplied by the germline J gene. The sample holds other DNA sequences that translate to the same CDR3. The gene calls are TRBV19 and TRBJ2-1; 11 bases align to TRBD1. Germline V gene sequence: CDR1 FNHDT, CDR2 SITEND (reference sequence). Trimming took 5 bases from V and 0 from J; bases not matched to a gene: 1. The CDR3 loop spans 15 amino acids. This CDR3 is CASRGQGANYAEQFF. Partial CDR3 DNA: TGTGCCAGCAGAGGACAGGGGGCTAACTATGCT.

This clone was observed a few times. The gene symbols are mouse symbols. Incomplete CDR3 DNA: TGTGCCAGCAGCCAAGTTTTGGGGGGGCCCCAAGAC. It encodes CASSQVLGGPQD. The entire CDR3 reads CASSQVLGGPQDTQYF. The chain joins TRBV5 to TRBJ2-5; TRBD2 aligns across 9 bases. The DNA ends 4 residues before the CDR3 does, and the rest of the CDR3 is filled in from the germline J gene. The germline V gene has CDR1 LGHNA and CDR2 YNLKQL (reference sequence). This CDR3 comprises 16 residues. The J segment lost 2 bases and the V segment lost 1 base, leaving 4 bases of the junction unmatched.

This clone was found a few times. Gene names and germline refer to mouse. The read gets to within 4 residues of the CDR3 end, and the germline J gene fills in the rest. V usage is TRBV19 and J usage is TRBJ1-1, with D perhaps matching TRBD1 (6 bases). Trimming stripped 1 base from V and 4 bases from J, with 14 bases between. Germline V lookup: CDR1 FNHDT, CDR2 SITEND (reference sequence). CDR3 length equals 15 residues. CDR3 region: CASSITGGAGTEVFF. The sequenced CDR3 bases are TGTGCCAGCAGTATAACGGGGGGCGCTGGCACA.

There are a few counts of this clone. Gene labels here are mouse ones. Read data end 4 residues before the CDR3 end; the end is taken from the germline J gene. The sample has other DNA sequences that encode this CDR3 too. J is TRBJ2-7 and V is TRBV1, with 10 positions matching TRBD1. From germline, CDR1 is NSQYPW and CDR2 LRSPGD (reference sequence). The CDR3 spans 13 residues. The CDR3 DNA, read in part, is TGCACCTGCAGTGGACAGGGGGCGTAT. It encodes CTCSGQGAY. From start to end, the CDR3 is CTCSGQGAYEQYF. Supplemented by reference TRBV1 and TRBJ2-7, the full variable domain reads VTLLEQNPRWRLVPRGQAVNLRCILKNSQYPWMSWYQQDLQKQLQWLFTLRSPGDKEVKSLPGADYLATRVTDTELRLQVANMSQGRTLYCTCSGQGAYEQYFGPGTRLTVL.

This clone showed up just a few times. Germline and genes here are mouse. With the read ending 4 residues before the CDR3 end, the germline J gene is used to fill in that end. This chain connects TRBV5 to TRBJ2-7; 9 bases are a match to TRBD1. Per germline, CDR1 LGHNA and CDR2 YNLKQL (reference sequence). The CDR3 sequence is 15 residues long. The CDR3 region is CASSQGGQGGYEQYF. The part of the CDR3 DNA that was read is TGTGCCAGCAGCCAAGGGGGACAGGGAGGATAT.

About this clone itself: Gene names refer to mouse genes. Read sequence stops 4 residues before the CDR3 end, and the germline J gene provides the missing end. Other nucleotide sequences from this sample produce the same CDR3. The V call is TRBV3, the J call TRBJ2-5; weak D call: TRBD1 (6 bases). The length of the CDR3 is 14 residues. CDR1 is SNHLY and CDR2 is FYNGKV in the germline V gene (reference sequence). The V end was cut by 1 base, the J end by 1 base, with 6 bases between. CDR3 sequence reads: CASSLGTDQDTQYF. CDR3 DNA (partial): TGTGCCAGCAGCTTAGGGACAGACCAAGAC.

This clone was detected a few times. The genes are named according to mouse. The DNA ends 4 residues before the CDR3 does, and the rest of the CDR3 is filled in from the germline J gene. This chain uses TRBV1 with TRBJ2-7; 7 positions agree with TRBD1. The CDR3 length is 13 residues. The germline V gene has CDR1 NSQYPW and CDR2 LRSPGD (reference sequence). CDR3 bases read: TGCACCTGCAGTGCAGCCCAGGGGGAT. It specifies CTCSAAQGD. The full-length CDR3 reads as CTCSAAQGDEQYF.

This clone was picked up many times. Germline and genes here are mouse. Read data end 4 residues before the CDR3 end; the end is taken from the germline J gene. Additional DNA sequences in this sample encode the identical CDR3. The V call is TRBV14, the J call TRBJ2-1; 7 nucleotides align to TRBD2. This CDR3 spans 15 amino acids. The junction had 0 bases not matched to a gene; V was cut back by 0 bases and J by 0 bases. From germline, CDR1 is SGHDT and CDR2 FRDEAV. The CDR3 protein is CASSFWGGNYAEQFF. The covered CDR3 bases are TGTGCCAGCAGTTTCTGGGGGGGTAACTATGCT.

Worth noting for this clone: Gene and germline names: mouse. The covered CDR3 bases are TGTGCTAGCAGTAGTTGGAACACCGGG. It translates to CASSSWNTG. The full CDR3 protein reads CASSSWNTGQLYF. This chain links TRBV17 with TRBJ2-2; D ambiguous. The read stops 4 residues short of the end of the CDR3; the missing end is completed from the germline J gene. Germline V gene data show CDR1 as MNHDT and CDR2 as YYDKIL. This CDR3 is 13 amino acids long. V dropped 3 bases and J dropped 2 bases, with 4 bases sitting between them.

Concerning this clone: Gene labels here are mouse ones. The CDR3 goes on 4 residues after the read ends, and that part is filled in from the germline J gene. The sample has other DNA sequences that encode this CDR3 too. The J gene is TRBJ2-3, the V gene TRBV13-1; tentatively, D is TRBD2 (6 bases). Germline CDR1 is NSHNY and CDR2 is SYGAGN. This CDR3 region has 14 residues. V was cut by 5 bases and J by 0 bases, with 10 bases left in between. This CDR3 is CASSRTASAETLYF. Partial CDR3 DNA: TGTGCCAGCAGCCGGACTGCTAGTGCAGAA.

Remarks on this clone: Germline and genes: mouse. The CDR3 extends 4 residues past the end of the read, so its final part is completed from the germline J gene. This chain connects TRBV17 to TRBJ1-1, with D unclear. CDR1 and CDR2 from the germline V gene are MNHDT and YYDKIL. CDR3 length: 14 amino acids. V was pared by 1 base and J by 0 bases, with 6 bases between. CDR3 in amino acids: CASSRVQSNTEVFF. The CDR3 bases that were read are TGTGCTAGCAGTAGAGTACAATCAAACACA.

In this sample, this clone turned up a few times. Each gene name is a mouse one. The CDR3 end lies 4 residues beyond the end of the read and is filled in from the germline J gene. The same CDR3 can be traced to other DNA sequences in this sample. The V call is TRBV1, the J call TRBJ1-1; D is perhaps TRBD1 (6 bases). CDR1 is NSQYPW, CDR2 LRSPGD, per germline (reference sequence). V was pared by 3 bases and J by 0 bases, with 11 bases between. The CDR3 sequence is 15 residues long. The CDR3: CTCSARDTANTEVFF. The part of the CDR3 DNA that was read is TGCACCTGCAGTGCCCGGGACACCGCAAACACA.

In its sample, this clone was seen a few times. Germline and genes here are mouse. The CDR3 end falls 4 residues outside the read, so it is completed with the germline J gene. The rearrangement uses TRBV5 and TRBJ2-1; D remains unclear. The germline gives CDR1 LGHNA, CDR2 YNLKQL (reference sequence). This CDR3 spans 11 amino acids. V lost 4 bases, J lost 5 bases, and 3 bases lay in between. The CDR3 reads CASSLDAEQFF. Incomplete CDR3 DNA: TGTGCCAGCAGCCTCGATGCT.

About this clone itself: Gene names are mouse gene names. Sequencing ends 4 residues short of the CDR3 end; the germline J gene provides the rest. The chain employs TRBV2 and TRBJ2-5; 10 nucleotides line up with TRBD2. This CDR3 region has 14 residues. The junction had 0 bases not matched to a gene; V was cut back by 4 bases and J by 2 bases. Germline loops: CDR1 LGHNA, CDR2 YSYQKL. Incomplete CDR3 DNA: TGTGCCAGCAGCCCTGGGGGGGCCCAAGAC. It is translated as CASSPGGAQD. The CDR3 as a whole reads CASSPGGAQDTQYF.

This clone was seen a handful of times. Gene names follow the mouse nomenclature. The CDR3 sequence is CASSIGQASYEQYF. The covered CDR3 bases are TGTGCCAGCAGTATAGGCCAGGCCTCCTAT. The genes are TRBV19 and TRBJ2-7; D gene ambiguous. Read sequence stops 4 residues before the CDR3 end, and the germline J gene provides the missing end. V shed 0 bases and J shed 0 bases, with 7 bases lying between them. This CDR3 comprises 14 residues. Germline V gene lookup returns CDR1 FNHDT and CDR2 SITEND (reference sequence). Based on the CDR3 plus reference TRBV19 and TRBJ2-7, the full variable domain is GGIITQTPKFLIGQEGQKLTLKCQQNFNHDTMYWYRQDSGKGLRLIYYSITENDLQKGDLSEGYDASREKKSSFSLTVTSAQKNEMAVFLCASSIGQASYEQYFGPGTRLTVL.

Worth noting for this clone: Here the gene names and germline are mouse. From the germline J gene comes the end of the CDR3, since the read stops 4 residues before it. Distinct nucleotide sequences in the sample also encode this CDR3. The chain employs TRBV5 and TRBJ2-1, with a possible D match to TRBD1 (5 bases). This CDR3 contains 15 residues. V lost 0 bases and J 1 base, leaving 7 bases between the germline ends. Per the germline V gene, CDR1 is LGHNA and CDR2 is YNLKQL (reference sequence). CDR3 DNA, as far as it was read: TGTGCCAGCAGCCAAGAGCCAGGGAACTATGCT. This encodes CASSQEPGNYA. The CDR3 in full is CASSQEPGNYAEQFF.

Details on this clone: Gene names denote mouse genes. Coverage ceases 4 residues before the CDR3 finishes, and the germline J gene fills in the end. The chain carries TRBV13-1 and TRBJ2-1, with D possibly TRBD1 on 7 matching bases. Trimming removed 1 base from V and 5 bases from J, with 10 bases in between. This CDR3 has 14 residues. Germline V gives CDR1 NSHNY, CDR2 SYGAGN. The CDR3 bases that were read are TGTGCCAGCAGTGATCCCAGGGGGGATGCT. Its protein is CASSDPRGDA. The whole CDR3 protein is CASSDPRGDAEQFF.

Comments on this clone: The gene symbols are mouse symbols. The sample holds other DNA sequences that translate to the same CDR3. The DNA read from the CDR3 is TGCACCTGCAGTGCGGGACAGGGGGCGAGA. It specifies CTCSAGQGAR. The entire CDR3 protein reads CTCSAGQGAREVFF. The chain joins TRBV1 to TRBJ1-1; 12 bases fit TRBD1. The CDR3 goes on 4 residues after the read ends, and that part is filled in from the germline J gene. The CDR3 has 14 amino acids. Germline CDR1 reads NSQYPW; CDR2 reads LRSPGD (reference sequence).

Details on this clone: All gene names here are mouse names. The CDR3 end is not reached by the read, which stops 4 residues before it; the germline J gene fills it in. The rearrangement joins TRBV1 to TRBJ2-2; 10 bases match TRBD1. Germline trimming cut 0 bases from V and 2 bases from J; bases unmatched to any gene: 9. Per germline, CDR1 NSQYPW and CDR2 LRSPGD (reference sequence). The length of the CDR3 is 19 residues. CDR3 in amino acids: CTCSADQRDRGGNTGQLYF. The part of the CDR3 DNA that was read is TGCACCTGCAGTGCAGATCAGAGGGACAGGGGAGGGAACACCGGG.

This clone was detected a few times. Germline and genes: mouse. The CDR3 goes on 4 residues after the read ends, and that part is filled in from the germline J gene. The sample carries other DNA sequences with the same CDR3. The chain links TRBV19 to TRBJ2-2; D is unclear. The CDR3 is 14 residues long. V lost 1 base to trimming and J lost 1 base, with 5 bases between them. Germline CDR1 and CDR2: FNHDT and SITEND (reference sequence). The covered CDR3 bases are TGTGCCAGCAGTATAAGCAGAAACACCGGG. Protein sequence: CASSISRNTG. The whole CDR3 reads CASSISRNTGQLYF. Filled out from reference TRBV19 and TRBJ2-2, the complete variable domain reads GGIITQTPKFLIGQEGQKLTLKCQQNFNHDTMYWYRQDSGKGLRLIYYSITENDLQKGDLSEGYDASREKKSSFSLTVTSAQKNEMAVFLCASSISRNTGQLYFGEGSKLTVL.

On this clone: Gene names and germline match the mouse. The CDR3 goes on 4 residues after the read ends, and that part is filled in from the germline J gene. The gene calls are TRBV13-2 and TRBJ2-5; no reliable D call. Germline CDR1 and CDR2: NNHNN and SYGAGS (reference sequence). Trimming removed 2 bases from V and 2 bases from J, with 6 bases in between. The CDR3 is made up of 13 amino acids. The sequenced part of the CDR3 DNA is TGTGCCAGCGGTGACCTGGTCCAAGAC. This gives the protein CASGDLVQD. The CDR3 in its entirety is CASGDLVQDTQYF.